This passage covers 22 T cell receptor beta chains from one sample sequenced in a study of OX40 agonist ivuxolimab in advanced cancers. Data came from immunoSEQ multiplex PCR; TCRdb stores just in-frame clones and leaves some out. The sample has about 35,000 clones, roughly 82% seen once. The sample in question was CD4+ or CD8+ T cells sorted from blood, obtained in a trial of the OX40 agonist ivuxolimab. The receptors were gathered from an adult with an advanced solid tumor such as melanoma, head and neck, liver or kidney cancer.

This sequence joins TRBV28 and TRBJ2-3, with TRBD2 matching 11 bases. CDR3 length: 16 residues. With 2 bases clipped from V and 4 bases from J, the junction kept 5 bases outside the gene matches. CDR1 is MDHEN and CDR2 is SYDVKM in the germline V gene. The CDR3 DNA reads as TGTGCCAGCAGTTTAGGTAGCGGGAGGGGAGCAGATACGCAGTATTTT. It encodes CASSLGSGRGADTQYF. The entire variable domain, with the rest obtained from reference TRBV28 and TRBJ2-3, is as follows: DVKVTQSSRYLVKRTGEKVFLECVQDMDHENMFWYRQDPGLGLRLIYFSYDVKMKEKGDIPEGYSVSREKKERFSLILESASTNQTSMYLCASSLGSGRGADTQYFGPGTRLTVL.

This chain connects TRBV4-2 to TRBJ1-5, with D possibly being TRBD1 (6 bases). The CDR3 extends over 15 amino acids. Per germline, CDR1 LGHNA and CDR2 YNFKEQ. Trimming shortened V by 0 bases and J by 4 bases, and 10 bases separated the two germline ends. The CDR3 sequence: CASSQDQGQNQPQHF. CDR3 nucleotides: TGTGCCAGCAGCCAAGATCAGGGGCAGAATCAGCCCCAGCATTTT.

The chain is built from TRBV6-1 and TRBJ2-5; D might be TRBD2 (6 bases). TRBJ2-7 explains the end of the DNA better; the J call may be wrong. Germline values: CDR1 MNHNS, CDR2 SASEGT. The CDR3 is 15 residues long. The CDR3 DNA is TGTGCCAGCAGTGAACGCGGAGACGGGGGCTACGAGCAGTACTTC. It is translated as CASSERGDGGYEQYF.

The chain employs TRBV15 and TRBJ2-5, with D tentatively TRBD2 (6 bases). CDR3 length: 15 residues. CDR1 and CDR2 from the germline V gene are LNHNV and YYDKDF (reference sequence). V was cut by 2 bases and J by 5 bases, with 15 bases left in between. DNA for the CDR3: TGTGCCACCAGCAGATCCCCGGGAAGCGGGGAGACCCAGTACTTC. This codes for CATSRSPGSGETQYF. Combining the CDR3 with reference TRBV15 and TRBJ2-5 gives the whole variable domain DAMVIQNPRYQVTQFGKPVTLSCSQTLNHNVMYWYQQKSSQAPKLLFHYYDKDFNNEADTPDNFQSRRPNTSFCFLDIRSPGLGDTAMYLCATSRSPGSGETQYFGPGTRLLVL.

This rearrangement joins TRBV6-5 to TRBJ1-5, with 7 bases identical to TRBD1. Losses at the gene ends were 0 bases for V and 6 bases for J; bases not matched to a gene: 5. The CDR3 extends over 15 amino acids. Germline V gene data show CDR1 as MNHEY and CDR2 as SVGAGI. This CDR3 is CASSYSRTGTQPQHF. The CDR3 nucleotides read TGTGCCAGCAGTTACTCGAGGACAGGAACTCAGCCCCAGCATTTT.

This rearrangement joins TRBV27 to TRBJ1-4; D unclear. Trimming pared 0 bases from V and 0 bases from J, leaving 8 bases between. Per the germline V gene, CDR1 is MNHEY and CDR2 is SMNVEV (reference sequence). This CDR3 is built from 16 residues. Here the CDR3 DNA reads TGTGCCAGCAGTTTATCGTTGGGGTCAACTAATGAAAAACTGTTTTTT. Protein: CASSLSLGSTNEKLFF.

Only a few counts were recorded for this clone. This chain joins TRBV19 and TRBJ1-1, with 7 bases lining up with TRBD1. V lost 4 bases, J lost 4 bases, and 9 bases stayed unmatched. CDR3 length: 15 residues. CDR1 is LNHDA and CDR2 is SQIVND in the germline V gene (reference sequence). The CDR3 coding sequence is TGTGCCAGTAGTACCCCGGCCAGGGGGAGCACTGAAGCTTTCTTT. This gives the protein CASSTPARGSTEAFF.

The chain links TRBV9 to TRBJ2-2; the match to TRBD2 covers 8 bases. The CDR3 is 15 amino acids. The J segment lost 7 bases and the V segment lost 5 bases, leaving 10 bases of the junction unmatched. Germline loops: CDR1 SGDLS, CDR2 YYNGEE. In nucleotides, the CDR3 is TGTGCCAGCAGGCGAGACGGGGGGGCCCTCGGGGAGCTGTTTTTT. Its protein product is CASRRDGGALGELFF.

Points on this clone: A single base separates this from a much larger clone, so it may be a read error. Other DNA sequences in the same sample also yield this CDR3. This rearrangement joins TRBV19 to TRBJ2-7; D is unclear. Trimming left V 4 bases short and J 2 bases short, with 9 bases between. CDR1 LNHDA and CDR2 SQIVND come from the germline V gene (reference sequence). The CDR3 is 13 amino acids. CDR3 in DNA: TGTGCCAGTAGTAGCGACGGAGCCTACGAGCAGTACTTC. It specifies CASSSDGAYEQYF.

This chain connects TRBV7-2 to TRBJ1-3, with D possibly matching TRBD1 (6 bases). The CDR3 is 15 residues long. Germline V gene data show CDR1 as SGHTA and CDR2 as FQGNSA. V was shortened by 4 bases and J by 0 bases, with 10 bases between the two germline ends. CDR3 in DNA: TGTGCCAGCAGCTCGTTCAGGGGCTCTGGAAACACCATATATTTT. This codes for CASSSFRGSGNTIYF.

The V call is TRBV19, the J call TRBJ2-7; 8 bases are a match to TRBD1. Germline V gene data show CDR1 as LNHDA and CDR2 as SQIVND (reference sequence). The length of the CDR3 is 15 residues. V lost 3 bases, J lost 2 bases, and 6 bases stayed unmatched. CDR3 sequence: CASSISGGRTYEQYF. The DNA of the CDR3 is TGTGCCAGTAGTATTTCAGGGGGCAGGACCTACGAGCAGTACTTC.

The rearrangement links TRBV27 to TRBJ2-1, with a tentative D call TRBD1 (6 bases). This CDR3 contains 15 residues. V was trimmed by 2 bases and J by 6 bases, leaving 14 bases between them. Germline loops: CDR1 MNHEY, CDR2 SMNVEV (reference sequence). CDR3 sequence reads: CASSLRQGIGNEQFF. In DNA form, the CDR3 reads TGTGCCAGCAGTTTAAGGCAGGGGATTGGCAATGAGCAGTTCTTC.

The J gene is TRBJ1-1, the V gene TRBV19; 9 nucleotides line up with TRBD1. With 6 bases clipped from V and 4 bases from J, the junction kept 6 bases outside the gene matches. This CDR3 comprises 14 residues. CDR1 is LNHDA, CDR2 SQIVND, per germline (reference sequence). CDR3 bases: TGTGCCAGTAGATACAGGGGGCTTAGCACTGAAGCTTTCTTT. Amino acids: CASRYRGLSTEAFF.

In nucleotides, the CDR3 is TGCAGCGTTGAAAGGGGAGAGTATGGCTACACCTTC. Protein product: CSVERGEYGYTF. This chain links TRBV29-1 with TRBJ1-2; perhaps TRBD1 as D (5 bases). With 2 bases removed from V and 5 bases from J, the gap between germline ends came to 9 bases. Germline CDR1 SQVTM, CDR2 ANQGSEA. The CDR3 is made up of 12 amino acids.

The chain is built from TRBV6-1 and TRBJ2-7, with 12 positions matching TRBD2. V shed 5 bases, J shed 3 bases, and the junction held 5 bases outside the gene matches. The CDR3 spans 15 residues. The V gene's germline CDR1 is MNHNS and CDR2 SASEGT. CDR3 bases: TGTGCCAGCAGTCCTGGACTAGCGGGGATCTACGAGCAGTACTTC. Protein sequence: CASSPGLAGIYEQYF.

V usage is TRBV5-5 and J usage is TRBJ2-7, with D maybe TRBD1 (6 bases). V lost 5 bases and J lost 6, with 12 bases in between. Per germline, CDR1 SGHKS and CDR2 YYEKEE (reference sequence). The CDR3 is 12 residues long. The DNA for the CDR3 is TGTGCCAGCAGGGCTACAGGGTTCGAGCAGTACTTC. Amino acid sequence: CASRATGFEQYF.

The chain joins TRBV2 to TRBJ1-1, with TRBD1 matching 8 bases. V was clipped by 3 bases and J by 2 bases; unmatched bases: 5. Per germline, CDR1 SNHLY and CDR2 FYNNEI. The CDR3 is made up of 15 amino acids. CDR3 loop: CASSDGTGQNTEAFF. Here the CDR3 DNA reads TGTGCCAGCAGTGACGGGACAGGCCAAAACACTGAAGCTTTCTTT.

The chain couples TRBV9 to TRBJ2-1, with TRBD2 identical over 10 bases. CDR1 and CDR2 from the germline V gene are SGDLS and YYNGEE. The ends lost 1 base at V and 5 bases at J; junction bases unmatched: 0. The CDR3 contains 14 residues. In DNA form, the CDR3 reads TGTGCCAGCAGCGTAACTAGCGGGGACAATGAGCAGTTCTTC. It yields the protein CASSVTSGDNEQFF. The full variable domain, in which reference TRBV9 and TRBJ2-1 provide the parts outside the CDR3, is DSGVTQTPKHLITATGQRVTLRCSPRSGDLSVYWYQQSLDQGLQFLIQYYNGEERAKGNILERFSAQQFPDLHSELNLSSLELGDSALYFCASSVTSGDNEQFFGPGTRLTVL.

The genes are TRBV5-1 and TRBJ2-1; 7 bases map to TRBD2. Germline assignment: CDR1 SGHRS and CDR2 YFSETQ. The J segment lost 6 bases and the V segment lost 2 bases, leaving 8 bases of the junction unmatched. The CDR3 runs to 15 residues. The CDR3 loop reads CASSFEGREGNEQFF. The CDR3 DNA is TGCGCCAGCAGCTTTGAGGGCAGGGAGGGCAATGAGCAGTTCTTC.

This chain connects TRBV6-1 to TRBJ2-3, with D uncertain. The CDR3 contains 11 residues. The V gene's germline CDR1 is MNHNS and CDR2 SASEGT. V was trimmed by 5 bases and J by 4 bases, leaving 4 bases between them. The DNA of the CDR3 is TGTGCCAGCAGTTCCGCAGATACGCAGTATTTT. As protein: CASSSADTQYF.

The rearrangement uses TRBV15 and TRBJ1-2; D not certain. This CDR3 spans 15 amino acids. Germline values: CDR1 LNHNV, CDR2 YYDKDF (reference sequence). The ends were cut back, 0 bases at V and 7 bases at J, with 15 bases in the middle. CDR3 in DNA: TGTGCCACCAGCAGAGATCGAGGCGCCGGGGTTGGCTACACCTTC. The encoded protein is CATSRDRGAGVGYTF.

The V call is TRBV27, the J call TRBJ2-5; D is unresolved. Germline lookup yields CDR1 MNHEY and CDR2 SMNVEV (reference sequence). The CDR3 has 11 amino acids. V lost 6 bases, J lost 4 bases, and 6 bases lay in between. The CDR3 reads CASRWAETQYF. In nucleotides, the CDR3 is TGTGCCAGCAGGTGGGCAGAGACCCAGTACTTC.